There are a few counts of the clone carrying this T cell receptor (beta chain). This record belongs to a study of metastatic and nonmetastatic thyroid tumors. On the study more broadly: Repertoires of blood and of tissue (tumor or nodule) from malignant and benign thyroid patients were compared.

CDR3 length: 13 amino acids. Germline CDR1 is DFQATT and CDR2 is SNEGSKA (reference sequence). Trimming shortened V by 7 bases and J by 4 bases, and 17 bases separated the two germline ends. Before thyroid surgery, none of the patients had received any treatment. Using MiXCR, TCRdb re-called clones from the PCR reads. The repertoire has tens of thousands of clones, roughly 4% of them found once; the top ten carry about 22%. The chain has TRBV20-1 and TRBJ2-7; TRBD1 might be the D (7 bases). The sequenced sample consisted of blood. The TCR was taken from a female donor with papillary thyroid cancer or a benign thyroid nodule (not recorded which). Some clones in this sample may be carry-over from other donors' samples. The CDR3 region is CSGGGTVSYEQYF. DNA for the CDR3: TGCAGTGGTGGGGGGACAGTTTCTTACGAGCAGTACTTC.